The 14 T cell receptor beta chains listed next were all sequenced from one sample in a study of a mutant IDH1 vaccine in newly diagnosed glioma. Sequencing used immunoSEQ multiplex PCR; TCRdb keeps in-frame clones, though not all of them. The table records around 60,000 clones, 70% to 90% of them present only once. Time point described: week 23, last vaccination. In the vaccine, a single dose held 300 ug of the mutant IDH1 20-mer peptide, along with topical imiquimod. The antigens of these receptors remain unknown. This specimen was PBMCs, taken from a glioma patient whose treatment included an IDH1 peptide vaccine. The receptor set was obtained from a man between 25 and 39 years old with glioma.

The chain uses TRBV18 and TRBJ2-6; D assignment may be TRBD1 or TRBD2 (5 bases each). The germline gives CDR1 KGHSH, CDR2 LQKENI. The ends were cut back, 1 base at V and 1 base at J, with 14 bases in the middle. The CDR3 covers 18 residues. CDR3 sequence (DNA): TGTGCCAGCTCACCACGCTCGGGGACGGGATCTGGGGCCAACGTCCTGACTTTC. It specifies CASSPRSGTGSGANVLTF.

This clone occurred once. This chain connects TRBV6-5 to TRBJ2-3; D might be TRBD1 (6 bases). With 5 bases removed from V and 2 bases from J, the gap between germline ends came to 14 bases. Germline-derived CDR1 and CDR2 are MNHEY and SVGAGI. The CDR3 is 15 residues long. The CDR3 nucleotides read TGTGCCAGCAGTGTCAGGGGTGGGGTCACAGATACGCAGTATTTT. It specifies CASSVRGGVTDTQYF.

This chain uses TRBV19 with TRBJ2-5, with D possibly called TRBD1 or TRBD2 (5 bases each). Trimming took 8 bases from V and 4 from J, leaving 8 bases between them. Germline loops: CDR1 LNHDA, CDR2 SQIVND (reference sequence). The CDR3 totals 11 residues. CDR3 amino acids: CASAGRETQYF. The CDR3 nucleotides read TGTGCCAGTGCAGGGAGAGAGACCCAGTACTTC.

V is TRBV5-6 and J is TRBJ2-5; 7 bases match TRBD1. This CDR3 is built from 17 residues. V was clipped by 4 bases and J by 0 bases; unmatched bases: 12. The V gene's germline CDR1 is SGHDT and CDR2 YYEEEE. For the CDR3, the DNA is TGTGCCAGCAGCCTCTTAAGGGACAGAATGTACCAAGAGACCCAGTACTTC. Translation: CASSLLRDRMYQETQYF. The variable domain in full, completed from reference TRBV5-6 and TRBJ2-5, reads DAGVTQSPTHLIKTRGQQVTLRCSPKSGHDTVSWYQQALGQGPQFIFQYYEEEERQRGNFPDRFSGHQFPNYSSELNVNALLLGDSALYLCASSLLRDRMYQETQYFGPGTRLLVL.

The rearrangement links TRBV7-8 to TRBJ2-7; 7 bases are a match to TRBD1. Germline loops: CDR1 SGHVS, CDR2 FQNEAQ. Unmatched junction bases numbered 7, after V lost 5 bases and J lost 3 bases. CDR3 length: 14 residues. For the CDR3, the DNA is TGTGCCAGCAGCCCCCGGGACAGCCGCTACGAGCAGTACTTC. The encoded protein is CASSPRDSRYEQYF.

The genes are TRBV2 and TRBJ2-2, with D perhaps assigned TRBD1 or TRBD2 (6 bases each). The ends were cut back, 7 bases at V and 4 bases at J, with 16 bases in the middle. The CDR3 is made up of 15 amino acids. The germline gives CDR1 SNHLY, CDR2 FYNNEI. For the CDR3, the DNA is TGTGCCAGCATCGGGGGCTGGGGGCTCACCGGGGAGCTGTTTTTT. Protein product: CASIGGWGLTGELFF. Together with reference TRBV2 and TRBJ2-2, the CDR3 gives the full variable domain: EPEVTQTPSHQVTQMGQEVILRCVPISNHLYFYWYRQILGQKVEFLVSFYNNEISEKSEIFDDQFSVERPDGSNFTLKIRSTKLEDSAMYFCASIGGWGLTGELFFGEGSRLTVL.

The gene calls are TRBV6-4 and TRBJ2-3; 14 bases match TRBD2. The J segment lost 1 base and the V segment lost 0 bases, leaving 0 bases of the junction unmatched. The CDR3 extends over 17 amino acids. Per the germline V gene, CDR1 is MRHNA and CDR2 is SNTAGT. The CDR3 DNA reads as TGTGCCAGCAGTGACTCGACTAGCGGGGGGGGCACAGATACGCAGTATTTT. This codes for CASSDSTSGGGTDTQYF.

The chain has TRBV5-4 and TRBJ2-7; possibly TRBD1 or TRBD2 for D (5 bases each). This CDR3 comprises 15 residues. The germline V and J ends were trimmed by 4 bases and 0 bases, with 14 bases remaining between them. In germline, CDR1 is SGHNT, CDR2 YYREEE (reference sequence). The CDR3 loop reads CASSPWAGSSYEQYF. Here the CDR3 DNA reads TGTGCCAGCAGCCCCTGGGCAGGGAGCTCCTACGAGCAGTACTTC.

Comment on this clone: The sample contains more than one DNA sequence encoding this CDR3. This chain uses TRBV2 with TRBJ1-1; D unresolved. Germline loops: CDR1 SNHLY, CDR2 FYNNEI. This CDR3 is built from 13 residues. Trimming removed 7 bases from V and 4 bases from J, with 13 bases in between. CDR3 sequence: CASMRRGGTEAFF. DNA for the CDR3: TGTGCCAGCATGAGAAGAGGAGGCACTGAAGCTTTCTTT.

The V call is TRBV9, the J call TRBJ1-2; D perhaps matches TRBD1 (6 bases). CDR1 is SGDLS and CDR2 is YYNGEE in the germline V gene. The CDR3 length is 12 residues. Trimming shortened V by 3 bases and J by 8 bases, and 11 bases separated the two germline ends. The CDR3 nucleotides read TGTGCCAGCAGCGAGGGGGTGGAAGGCTACACCTTC. Encoded protein: CASSEGVEGYTF.

This chain joins TRBV5-1 and TRBJ2-5; perhaps TRBD2 as D (6 bases). Per the germline V gene, CDR1 is SGHRS and CDR2 is YFSETQ. The CDR3 totals 14 residues. V was pared by 2 bases and J by 1 base, with 9 bases between. CDR3 sequence (DNA): TGCGCCAGCAGCTTACCGGGAGCCCAAGAGACCCAGTACTTC. Translating gives CASSLPGAQETQYF. Variable domain in full (rest from reference TRBV5-1 and TRBJ2-5): KAGVTQTPRYLIKTRGQQVTLSCSPISGHRSVSWYQQTPGQGLQFLFEYFSETQRNKGNFPGRFSGRQFSNSRSEMNVSTLELGDSALYLCASSLPGAQETQYFGPGTRLLVL.

The chain recombines TRBV5-1 with TRBJ2-3; possible D gene TRBD2, 5 bases. Germline CDR1 and CDR2: SGHRS and YFSETQ. Trimming shortened V by 0 bases and J by 4 bases, and 9 bases separated the two germline ends. The CDR3 length is 14 residues. As DNA, the CDR3 is TGCGCCAGCAGCTTGGATCTGCGGGCAGATACGCAGTATTTT. Protein: CASSLDLRADTQYF.

The rearrangement links TRBV18 to TRBJ1-5, with D perhaps TRBD1 (5 bases). Germline V lookup: CDR1 KGHSH, CDR2 LQKENI. V shed 3 bases and J shed 6 bases, with 18 bases lying between them. The CDR3 consists of 16 residues. The CDR3 sequence: CASSPLRDDSFQPQHF. Written as DNA, the CDR3 is TGTGCCAGCTCACCTCTTCGGGACGATAGTTTTCAGCCCCAGCATTTT.

This clone occurred once. The rearrangement links TRBV5-1 to TRBJ1-6; maybe TRBD1 (5 bases). Germline assignment: CDR1 SGHRS and CDR2 YFSETQ. Trimming took off 3 bases at V and 7 bases at J, with 17 bases between the two ends. This CDR3 region has 16 residues. CDR3 nucleotide sequence: TGCGCCAGCAGCTGGGGCGGGGACTCGAGGAATTCACCCCTCCACTTT. It yields the protein CASSWGGDSRNSPLHF. Supplemented by reference TRBV5-1 and TRBJ1-6, the full variable domain reads KAGVTQTPRYLIKTRGQQVTLSCSPISGHRSVSWYQQTPGQGLQFLFEYFSETQRNKGNFPGRFSGRQFSNSRSEMNVSTLELGDSALYLCASSWGGDSRNSPLHFGNGTRLTVT.